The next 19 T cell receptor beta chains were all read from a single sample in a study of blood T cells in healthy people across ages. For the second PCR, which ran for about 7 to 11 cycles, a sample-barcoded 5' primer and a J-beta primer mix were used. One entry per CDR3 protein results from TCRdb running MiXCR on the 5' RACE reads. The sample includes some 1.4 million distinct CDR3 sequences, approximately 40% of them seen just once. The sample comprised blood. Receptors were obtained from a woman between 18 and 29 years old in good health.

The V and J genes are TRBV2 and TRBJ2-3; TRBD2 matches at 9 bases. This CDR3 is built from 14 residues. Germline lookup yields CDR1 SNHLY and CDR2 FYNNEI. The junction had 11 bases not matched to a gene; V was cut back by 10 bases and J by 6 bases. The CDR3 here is CATEAGGGRDTQYF. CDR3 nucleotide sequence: TGTGCCACCGAAGCGGGAGGCGGTCGGGATACGCAGTATTTT.

CDR3 protein: CASKTLTLGPQHF. CDR3 nucleotides: TGTGCCAGCAAGACTCTAACCCTAGGGCCCCAGCATTTT. The chain joins TRBV12-3 or TRBV12-4 to TRBJ1-5; no clear D gene. V lost 7 bases, J lost 9 bases, and 16 bases lay in between. The CDR3 has 13 residues.

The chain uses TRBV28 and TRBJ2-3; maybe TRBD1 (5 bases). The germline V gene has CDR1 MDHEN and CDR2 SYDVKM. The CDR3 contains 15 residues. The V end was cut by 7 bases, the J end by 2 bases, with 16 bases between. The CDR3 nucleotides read TGTGCCAGCAACACAGACAGCACATCCACAGATACGCAGTATTTT. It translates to CASNTDSTSTDTQYF.

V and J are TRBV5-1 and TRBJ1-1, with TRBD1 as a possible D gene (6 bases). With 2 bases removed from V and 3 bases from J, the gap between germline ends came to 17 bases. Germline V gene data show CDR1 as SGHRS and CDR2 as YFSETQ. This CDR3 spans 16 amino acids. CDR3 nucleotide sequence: TGCGCCAGCAGCTTTTGGGGGGCCGGGAGGGACACTGAAGCTTTCTTT. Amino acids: CASSFWGAGRDTEAFF.

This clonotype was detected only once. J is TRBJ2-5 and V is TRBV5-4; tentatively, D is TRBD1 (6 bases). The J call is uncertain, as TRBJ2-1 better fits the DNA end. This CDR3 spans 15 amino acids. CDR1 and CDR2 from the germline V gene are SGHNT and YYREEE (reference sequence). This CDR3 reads CASSLATGPSETQFF. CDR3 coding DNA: TGTGCCAGCAGCTTGGCCACAGGGCCCTCGGAGACCCAGTTCTTC.

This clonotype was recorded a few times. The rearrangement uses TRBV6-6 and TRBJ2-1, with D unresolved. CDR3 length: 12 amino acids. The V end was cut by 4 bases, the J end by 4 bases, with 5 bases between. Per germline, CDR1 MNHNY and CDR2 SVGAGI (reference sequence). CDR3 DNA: TGTGCCAGCAGTTTACATTACAATGAGCAGTTCTTC. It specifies CASSLHYNEQFF.

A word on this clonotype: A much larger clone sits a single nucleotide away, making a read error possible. Written as DNA, the CDR3 is TGTGCCAGCAACTTAAGCGGGACTAGCGTGGAGCAGTACTTC. Translation: CASNLSGTSVEQYF. The chain carries TRBV7-2 and TRBJ2-5; 10 bases fit TRBD2. The CDR3 spans 14 residues. Looked up from germline, CDR1 is SGHTA and CDR2 is FQGNSA.

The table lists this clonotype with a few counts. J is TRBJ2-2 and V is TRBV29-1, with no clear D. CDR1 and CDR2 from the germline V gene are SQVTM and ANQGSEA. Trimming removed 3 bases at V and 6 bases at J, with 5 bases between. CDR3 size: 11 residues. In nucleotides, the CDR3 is TGCAGCGTTGATGGGGCCGGGGAGCTGTTTTTT. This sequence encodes CSVDGAGELFF.

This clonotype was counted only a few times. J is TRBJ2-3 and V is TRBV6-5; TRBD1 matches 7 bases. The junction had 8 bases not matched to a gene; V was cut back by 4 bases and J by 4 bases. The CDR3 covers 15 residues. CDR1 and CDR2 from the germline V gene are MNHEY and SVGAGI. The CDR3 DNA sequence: TGTGCCAGCAGTTCGACCGGGACAGCGGCAGATACGCAGTATTTT. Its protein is CASSSTGTAADTQYF.

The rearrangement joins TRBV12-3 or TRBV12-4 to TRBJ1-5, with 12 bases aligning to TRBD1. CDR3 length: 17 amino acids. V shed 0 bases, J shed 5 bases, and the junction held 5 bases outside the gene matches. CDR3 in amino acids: CASSLAIGTGGDQPQHF. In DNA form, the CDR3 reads TGTGCCAGCAGTTTAGCGATCGGGACAGGGGGCGATCAGCCCCAGCATTTT.

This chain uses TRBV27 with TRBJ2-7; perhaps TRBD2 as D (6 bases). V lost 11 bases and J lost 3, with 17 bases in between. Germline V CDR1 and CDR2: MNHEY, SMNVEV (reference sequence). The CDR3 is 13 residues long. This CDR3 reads CASQMRGDYEQYF. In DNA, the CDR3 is TGTGCCTCGCAAATGCGGGGCGACTACGAGCAGTACTTC.

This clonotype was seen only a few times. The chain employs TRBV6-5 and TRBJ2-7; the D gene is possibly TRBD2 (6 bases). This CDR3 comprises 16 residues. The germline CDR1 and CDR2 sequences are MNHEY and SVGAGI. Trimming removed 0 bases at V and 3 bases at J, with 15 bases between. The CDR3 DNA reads TGTGCCAGCAGTTACTCGAGGCTAGCGAGTTACTACGAGCAGTACTTC. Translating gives CASSYSRLASYYEQYF.

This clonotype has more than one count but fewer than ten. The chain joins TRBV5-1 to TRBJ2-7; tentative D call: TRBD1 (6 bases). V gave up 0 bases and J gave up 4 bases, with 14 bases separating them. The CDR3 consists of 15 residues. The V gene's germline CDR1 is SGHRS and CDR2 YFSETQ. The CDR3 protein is CASSLVGTPNYEQYF. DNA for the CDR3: TGCGCCAGCAGCTTGGTCGGGACACCAAATTACGAGCAGTACTTC.

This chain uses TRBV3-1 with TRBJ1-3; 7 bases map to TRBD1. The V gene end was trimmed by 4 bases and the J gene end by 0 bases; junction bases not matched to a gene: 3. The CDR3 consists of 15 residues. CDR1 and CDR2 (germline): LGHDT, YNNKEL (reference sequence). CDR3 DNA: TGTGCCAGCAGCCTTGGGACAGCCTCTGGAAACACCATATATTTT. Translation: CASSLGTASGNTIYF.

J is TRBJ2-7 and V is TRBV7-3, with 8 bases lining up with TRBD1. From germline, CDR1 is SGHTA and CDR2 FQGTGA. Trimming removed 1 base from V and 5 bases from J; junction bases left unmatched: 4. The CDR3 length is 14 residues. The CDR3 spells CASSLMGQDNEQYF. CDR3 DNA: TGTGCCAGCAGCTTAATGGGACAGGATAACGAGCAGTACTTC.

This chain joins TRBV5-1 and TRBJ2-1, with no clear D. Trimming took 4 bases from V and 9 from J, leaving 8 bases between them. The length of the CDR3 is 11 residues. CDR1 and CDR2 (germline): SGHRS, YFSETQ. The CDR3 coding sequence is TGCGCCAGCAGCACCCAGGCTGAGCAGTTCTTC. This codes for CASSTQAEQFF.

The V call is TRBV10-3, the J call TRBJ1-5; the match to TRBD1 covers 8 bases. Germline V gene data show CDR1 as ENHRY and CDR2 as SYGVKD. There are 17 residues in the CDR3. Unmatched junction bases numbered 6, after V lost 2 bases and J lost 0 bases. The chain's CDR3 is CAISEMGRGHSNQPQHF. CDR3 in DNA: TGTGCCATCAGTGAGATGGGCAGGGGGCATAGCAATCAGCCCCAGCATTTT.

The CDR3 coding sequence is TGTGCCAGCAGCGGCTACGGGGGGGCCGTGGAGACCCAGTACTTC. Protein product: CASSGYGGAVETQYF. The chain joins TRBV11-2 to TRBJ2-5; 8 bases match TRBD2. The junction had 10 bases not matched to a gene; V was cut back by 5 bases and J by 5 bases. Germline V CDR1 and CDR2: SGHAT, FQNNGV. The CDR3 extends over 15 amino acids.

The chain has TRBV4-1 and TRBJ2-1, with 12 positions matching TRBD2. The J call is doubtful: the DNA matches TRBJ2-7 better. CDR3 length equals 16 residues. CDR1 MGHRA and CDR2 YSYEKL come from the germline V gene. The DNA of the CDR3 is TGCGCCAGCAGCCAAGGGACTAGCGGGATATACAATGAGCAGTACTTC. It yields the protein CASSQGTSGIYNEQYF.